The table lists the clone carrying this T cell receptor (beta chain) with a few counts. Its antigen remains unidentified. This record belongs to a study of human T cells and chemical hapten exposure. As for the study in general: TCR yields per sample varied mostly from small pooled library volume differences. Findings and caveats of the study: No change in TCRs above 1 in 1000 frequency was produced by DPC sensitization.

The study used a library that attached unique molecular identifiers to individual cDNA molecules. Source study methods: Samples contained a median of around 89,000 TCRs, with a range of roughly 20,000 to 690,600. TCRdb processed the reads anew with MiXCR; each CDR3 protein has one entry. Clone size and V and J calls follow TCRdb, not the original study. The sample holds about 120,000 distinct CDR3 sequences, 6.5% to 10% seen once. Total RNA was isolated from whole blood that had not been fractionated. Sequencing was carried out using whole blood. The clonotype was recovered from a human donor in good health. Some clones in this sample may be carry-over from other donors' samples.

As DNA, the CDR3 is TGTGCCAGCAGCTTAGGAGGGGGGGGGAAAGAGACCCAGTACTTC. As protein: CASSLGGGGKETQYF. The chain has TRBV7-3 and TRBJ2-5; D may be TRBD2 (7 bases). Per germline, CDR1 SGHTA and CDR2 FQGTGA. V was shortened by 2 bases and J by 3 bases, with 13 bases between the two germline ends. This CDR3 is built from 15 residues.